Sequencing of this T cell receptor beta chain was carried out in a study of T cell repertoires in cytomegalovirus infection. Across the whole study: CMV infection plus the matching HLA type was flagged by public TCR beta signatures.

The germline gives CDR1 SGHTA, CDR2 FQGNSA. The CDR3 has 13 residues. Deletions cut 6 bases from V and 0 bases from J, with 9 bases between. This clonotype was counted at least ten times. What it binds is not known. One entry per CDR3 protein, called by TCRdb with MiXCR from the reads. The table includes approximately 180,000 distinct CDR3 sequences, about 21% detected once. Points from the study as a whole: Cumulative public TCR beta family frequency identified carriers of CMV plus the relevant HLA. HLA-C-restricted, CMV-specific TCR beta clonotypes were dominant ex vivo.

The specimen sequenced was PBMCs. The sequence derives from a human donor in good health (CMV status not recorded). Some clones in this sample may be carry-over from other donors' samples. The rearrangement uses TRBV7-2 and TRBJ2-7, with D possibly called TRBD1 or TRBD2 (5 bases each). For the CDR3, the DNA is TGTGCCAGCAGGGCAGGGAGCTCCTACGAGCAGTACTTC. Protein sequence: CASRAGSSYEQYF.